These 20 T cell receptor beta chains share one sample of origin, sequenced in a study of blood T cell repertoires in COVID-19. The table came from immunoSEQ multiplex PCR; TCRdb's copy has only in-frame clones and leaves some out. The sample lists around 100,000 clones, 91% occurring once. Sequences were obtained from peripheral blood. The receptor source for this set is a man between 18 and 35 years old with acute or convalescent COVID-19.

The chain employs TRBV10-1 and TRBJ2-1, with D maybe TRBD2 (6 bases). The CDR3 totals 14 residues. Per the germline V gene, CDR1 is WNHNN and CDR2 is SYGVQD (reference sequence). V was cut by 4 bases and J by 0 bases, with 7 bases left in between. CDR3 loop: CASSAGVSYNEQFF. Written as DNA, the CDR3 is TGCGCCAGCAGTGCGGGGGTCTCCTACAATGAGCAGTTCTTC.

Notes on this clone: The same CDR3 is also encoded by other DNA sequences in this sample. V gene TRBV6-5 combines with J gene TRBJ1-2, with D unresolved. Germline values: CDR1 MNHEY, CDR2 SVGAGI. V was trimmed by 7 bases and J by 4 bases, leaving 10 bases between them. This CDR3 comprises 12 residues. CDR3 loop: CASTPGFYGYTF. The CDR3 DNA sequence: TGTGCCAGCACTCCCGGTTTCTATGGCTACACCTTC.

This chain connects TRBV19 to TRBJ1-4; TRBD1 might be the D (5 bases). The CDR3 totals 15 residues. V lost 7 bases, J lost 3 bases, and 15 bases lay in between. Germline-derived CDR1 and CDR2 are LNHDA and SQIVND (reference sequence). The CDR3 protein is CASTQSRQPNEKLFF. CDR3 bases: TGTGCCAGTACTCAATCCCGACAGCCTAATGAAAAACTGTTTTTT.

This clone was detected only once. The chain uses TRBV5-5 and TRBJ1-2; 10 bases are a match to TRBD1. The germline V gene encodes CDR1 SGHKS and CDR2 YYEKEE (reference sequence). Trimming cost V 5 bases and J 9 bases; bases outside gene matches: 10. The CDR3 is made up of 14 amino acids. The CDR3 here is CASSQARDRGSYTF. The CDR3 DNA follows: TGTGCCAGCAGTCAAGCTAGGGACAGGGGTAGCTACACCTTC.

The chain couples TRBV6-6 to TRBJ2-2, with D perhaps matching TRBD2 (6 bases). In germline, CDR1 is MNHNY, CDR2 SVGAGI (reference sequence). The CDR3 totals 15 residues. The germline V and J ends were trimmed by 1 base and 6 bases, with 12 bases remaining between them. The CDR3 loop is CASSYWDSPPGELFF. In nucleotides, the CDR3 is TGTGCCAGCAGTTACTGGGACTCCCCCCCCGGGGAGCTGTTTTTT.

The rearrangement links TRBV18 to TRBJ1-4; a possible D gene is TRBD1 (5 bases). Trimming took 4 bases from V and 6 from J, leaving 18 bases between them. Germline CDR1 reads KGHSH; CDR2 reads LQKENI. CDR3 size: 16 residues. DNA for the CDR3: TGTGCCAGCTCACTAAAAACCGGGACTGAAGATGAAAAACTGTTTTTT. It is translated as CASSLKTGTEDEKLFF.

For this clone: Different DNA sequences within this sample yield the same CDR3. The chain is built from TRBV5-1 and TRBJ2-5, with D uncertain. Germline V lookup: CDR1 SGHRS, CDR2 YFSETQ. The CDR3 length is 14 residues. The V gene lost 0 bases and the J gene lost 5 bases, with 11 bases spanning the gap. DNA of the CDR3: TGCGCCAGCAGCTTGGATCGATCCCAGGAGACCCAGTACTTC. Its translation is CASSLDRSQETQYF.

In DNA, the CDR3 is TGTGCCAGCAGTCTGGGACAGGTAGAGGAAAAACTGTTTTTT. It is translated as CASSLGQVEEKLFF. V is TRBV2 and J is TRBJ1-4; 8 positions match TRBD1. CDR3 size: 14 residues. Per the germline V gene, CDR1 is SNHLY and CDR2 is FYNNEI. With 5 bases clipped from V and 8 bases from J, the junction kept 7 bases outside the gene matches.

V usage is TRBV7-9 and J usage is TRBJ1-6, with D tentatively TRBD1 (5 bases). The V end was cut by 1 base, the J end by 3 bases, with 7 bases between. This CDR3 spans 15 amino acids. The germline V gene encodes CDR1 SEHNR and CDR2 FQNEAQ (reference sequence). The CDR3, as DNA: TGTGCCAGCAGCTTAGGAACAGGCTATAATTCACCCCTCCACTTT. It yields the protein CASSLGTGYNSPLHF.

J is TRBJ1-1 and V is TRBV9, with TRBD1 as a possible D gene (6 bases). The CDR3 is 16 amino acids. V lost 4 bases to trimming and J lost 0 bases, with 16 bases between them. The germline V gene has CDR1 SGDLS and CDR2 YYNGEE. The CDR3: CASSTRQVSMNTEAFF. CDR3 nucleotide sequence: TGTGCCAGCAGCACCCGACAGGTATCCATGAACACTGAAGCTTTCTTT.

This clone was seen just once. This rearrangement joins TRBV9 to TRBJ2-5; unclear D gene. Looked up from germline, CDR1 is SGDLS and CDR2 is YYNGEE. The CDR3 extends over 14 amino acids. V lost 2 bases to trimming and J lost 1 base, with 9 bases between them. CDR3 nucleotides: TGTGCCAGCAGCGTGGGCAGCTTCCAAGAGACCCAGTACTTC. It specifies CASSVGSFQETQYF.

The gene calls are TRBV20-1 and TRBJ2-7; 8 bases agree with TRBD1. V lost 3 bases and J lost 3; bases outside the gene matches: 10. This CDR3 is 15 amino acids long. CDR1 and CDR2 (germline): DFQATT, SNEGSKA (reference sequence). The CDR3 spells CSASPGQAELYEQYF. Written as DNA, the CDR3 is TGCAGTGCTAGTCCGGGACAGGCTGAACTCTACGAGCAGTACTTC.

This rearrangement joins TRBV4-2 to TRBJ2-7, with TRBD2 as a possible D gene (6 bases). The germline gives CDR1 LGHNA, CDR2 YNFKEQ. V was cut by 0 bases and J by 4 bases, with 22 bases left in between. CDR3 length: 18 amino acids. The CDR3: CASSQDTLNVGGDYEQYF. The CDR3 DNA is TGTGCCAGCAGCCAAGATACGCTTAATGTGGGCGGGGATTACGAGCAGTACTTC.

This rearrangement joins TRBV2 to TRBJ2-2, with D unresolved. The CDR3 runs to 15 residues. The ends were cut back, 1 base at V and 2 bases at J, with 8 bases in the middle. Germline loops: CDR1 SNHLY, CDR2 FYNNEI. The CDR3 loop reads CASSEEPVNTGELFF. CDR3 bases: TGTGCCAGCAGTGAAGAGCCCGTTAACACCGGGGAGCTGTTTTTT.

The chain has TRBV7-6 and TRBJ1-2, with D possibly matching TRBD1 (6 bases). The CDR3 is 16 residues long. Germline lookup yields CDR1 SGHVS and CDR2 FNYEAQ. V lost 5 bases to trimming and J lost 2 bases, with 18 bases between them. CDR3 region: CASSRGAGNPNYGYTF. The CDR3 coding sequence is TGTGCCAGCAGCCGGGGGGCAGGGAACCCAAACTATGGCTACACCTTC.

The chain joins TRBV10-1 to TRBJ2-7, with D possibly matching TRBD1 (5 bases). V lost 6 bases, J lost 2 bases, and 14 bases lay in between. This CDR3 has 14 residues. Germline CDR1 and CDR2: WNHNN and SYGVQD (reference sequence). CDR3 protein: CASSAAGLPYEQYF. For the CDR3, the DNA is TGCGCCAGCAGCGCCGCAGGGTTGCCCTACGAGCAGTACTTC.

The chain links TRBV21-1 to TRBJ2-7; TRBD1, as called in the table, went unchecked against the DNA. TRBV21-1 is labeled a pseudogene. The CDR3 sequence is 21 residues long. CDR3 sequence (DNA): TGTGCCAGCAGCAAAGGACACAGGGGCTGGGTGGGTATAGGAGGGCTTTACGAGCAGTACTTC. The encoded protein is CASSKGHRGWVGIGGLYEQYF.

The CDR3 nucleotides read TGTGCCAGCAGTTGGGGTCGACAGGCCTATGGCTACACCTTC. This sequence encodes CASSWGRQAYGYTF. V usage is TRBV28 and J usage is TRBJ1-2; D might be TRBD1 (6 bases). CDR1 MDHEN and CDR2 SYDVKM come from the germline V gene. This CDR3 spans 14 amino acids. Trimming took 4 bases from V and 4 from J, leaving 13 bases between them.

The rearrangement links TRBV2 to TRBJ2-1; tentative D call: TRBD1 (6 bases). The CDR3 contains 15 residues. Between the trimmed V and J ends, which lost 7 bases and 8 bases, there was a span of 21 bases. CDR1 and CDR2 (germline): SNHLY, FYNNEI. CDR3 protein: CASNSPGEFGDEQFF. The DNA of the CDR3 is TGTGCCAGCAATTCCCCAGGGGAATTTGGCGATGAGCAGTTCTTC. The whole variable domain, filled in from reference TRBV2 and TRBJ2-1, reads EPEVTQTPSHQVTQMGQEVILRCVPISNHLYFYWYRQILGQKVEFLVSFYNNEISEKSEIFDDQFSVERPDGSNFTLKIRSTKLEDSAMYFCASNSPGEFGDEQFFGPGTRLTVL.

The chain has TRBV6-5 and TRBJ2-7, with D possibly matching TRBD1 (7 bases). The V gene's germline CDR1 is MNHEY and CDR2 SVGAGI. V was cut by 7 bases and J by 2 bases, with 15 bases left in between. This CDR3 is 14 amino acids long. Here the CDR3 reads CASTRGGGAYEQYF. CDR3 sequence (DNA): TGTGCCAGCACTCGTGGAGGGGGCGCCTACGAGCAGTACTTC.